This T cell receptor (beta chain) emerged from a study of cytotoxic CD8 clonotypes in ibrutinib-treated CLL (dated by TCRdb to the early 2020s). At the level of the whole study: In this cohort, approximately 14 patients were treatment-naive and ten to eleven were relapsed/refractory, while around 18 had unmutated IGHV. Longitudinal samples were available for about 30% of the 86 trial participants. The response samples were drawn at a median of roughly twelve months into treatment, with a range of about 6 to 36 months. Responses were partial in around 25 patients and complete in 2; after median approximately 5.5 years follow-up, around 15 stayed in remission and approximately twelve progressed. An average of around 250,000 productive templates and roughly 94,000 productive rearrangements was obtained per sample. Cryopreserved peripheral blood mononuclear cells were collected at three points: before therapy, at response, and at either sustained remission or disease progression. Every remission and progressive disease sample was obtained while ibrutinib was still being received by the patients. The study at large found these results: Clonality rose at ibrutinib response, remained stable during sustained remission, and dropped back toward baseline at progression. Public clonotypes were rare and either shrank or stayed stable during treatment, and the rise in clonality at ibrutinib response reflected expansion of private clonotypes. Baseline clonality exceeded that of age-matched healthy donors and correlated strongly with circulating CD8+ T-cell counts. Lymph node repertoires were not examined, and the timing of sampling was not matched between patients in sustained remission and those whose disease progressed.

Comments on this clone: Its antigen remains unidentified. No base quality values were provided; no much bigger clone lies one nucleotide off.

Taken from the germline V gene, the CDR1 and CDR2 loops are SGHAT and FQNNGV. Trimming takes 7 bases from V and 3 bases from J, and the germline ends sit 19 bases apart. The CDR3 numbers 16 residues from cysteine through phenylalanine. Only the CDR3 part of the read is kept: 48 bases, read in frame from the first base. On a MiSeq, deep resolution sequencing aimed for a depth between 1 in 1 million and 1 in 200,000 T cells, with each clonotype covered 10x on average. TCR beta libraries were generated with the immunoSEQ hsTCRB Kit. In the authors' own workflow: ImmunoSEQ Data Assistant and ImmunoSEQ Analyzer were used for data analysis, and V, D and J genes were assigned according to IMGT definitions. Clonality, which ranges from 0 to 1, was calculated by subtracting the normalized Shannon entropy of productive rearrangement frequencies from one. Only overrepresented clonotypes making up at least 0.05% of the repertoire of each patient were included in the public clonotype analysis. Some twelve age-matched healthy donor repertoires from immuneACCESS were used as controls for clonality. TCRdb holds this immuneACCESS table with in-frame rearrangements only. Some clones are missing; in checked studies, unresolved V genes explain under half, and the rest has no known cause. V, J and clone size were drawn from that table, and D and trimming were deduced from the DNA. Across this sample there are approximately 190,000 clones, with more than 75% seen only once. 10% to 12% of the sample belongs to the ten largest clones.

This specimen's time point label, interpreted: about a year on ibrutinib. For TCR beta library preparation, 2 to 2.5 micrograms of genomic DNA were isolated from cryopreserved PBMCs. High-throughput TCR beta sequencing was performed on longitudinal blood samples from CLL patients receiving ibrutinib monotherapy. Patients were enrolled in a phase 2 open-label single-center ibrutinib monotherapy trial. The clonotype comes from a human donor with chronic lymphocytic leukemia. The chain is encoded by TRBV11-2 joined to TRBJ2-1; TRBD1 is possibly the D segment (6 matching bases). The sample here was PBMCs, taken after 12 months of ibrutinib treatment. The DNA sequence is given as TGTGCCAGCACCAACCCGGGACAACTCTTCTACAATGAGCAGTTCTTC. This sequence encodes CASTNPGQLFYNEQFF.